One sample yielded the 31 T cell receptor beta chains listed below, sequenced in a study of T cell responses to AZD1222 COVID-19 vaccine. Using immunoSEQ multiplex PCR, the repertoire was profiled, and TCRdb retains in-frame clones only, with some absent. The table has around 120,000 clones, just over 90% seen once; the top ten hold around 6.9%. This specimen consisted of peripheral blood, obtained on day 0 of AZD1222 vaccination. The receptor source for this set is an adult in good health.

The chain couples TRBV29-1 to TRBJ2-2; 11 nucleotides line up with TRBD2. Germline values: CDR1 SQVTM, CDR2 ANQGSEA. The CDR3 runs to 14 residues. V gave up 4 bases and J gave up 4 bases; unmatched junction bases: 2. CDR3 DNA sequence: TGCAGCGTTGTAGGGACTAGCGGCACCGGGGAGCTGTTTTTT. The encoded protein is CSVVGTSGTGELFF.

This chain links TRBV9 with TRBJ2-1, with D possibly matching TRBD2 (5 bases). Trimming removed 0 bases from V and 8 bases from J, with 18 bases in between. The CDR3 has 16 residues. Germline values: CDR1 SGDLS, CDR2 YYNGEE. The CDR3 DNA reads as TGTGCCAGCAGCGTAGGTCGGCCTGAGGCGGGTTATGAGCAGTTCTTC. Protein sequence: CASSVGRPEAGYEQFF. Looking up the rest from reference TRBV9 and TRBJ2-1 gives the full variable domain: DSGVTQTPKHLITATGQRVTLRCSPRSGDLSVYWYQQSLDQGLQFLIQYYNGEERAKGNILERFSAQQFPDLHSELNLSSLELGDSALYFCASSVGRPEAGYEQFFGPGTRLTVL.

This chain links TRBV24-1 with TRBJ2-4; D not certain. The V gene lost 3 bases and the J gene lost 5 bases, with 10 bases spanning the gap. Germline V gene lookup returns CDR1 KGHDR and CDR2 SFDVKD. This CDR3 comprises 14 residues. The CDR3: CATSDTHGENIQYF. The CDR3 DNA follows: TGTGCCACCAGTGATACCCACGGCGAAAACATTCAGTACTTC.

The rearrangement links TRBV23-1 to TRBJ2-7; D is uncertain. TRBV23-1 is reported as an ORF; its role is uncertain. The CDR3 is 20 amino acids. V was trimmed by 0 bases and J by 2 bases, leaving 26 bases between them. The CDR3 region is CASSQSKEQTPNKGPYEQYF. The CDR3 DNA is TGCGCCAGCAGTCAATCGAAGGAGCAGACCCCAAATAAAGGGCCCTACGAGCAGTACTTC.

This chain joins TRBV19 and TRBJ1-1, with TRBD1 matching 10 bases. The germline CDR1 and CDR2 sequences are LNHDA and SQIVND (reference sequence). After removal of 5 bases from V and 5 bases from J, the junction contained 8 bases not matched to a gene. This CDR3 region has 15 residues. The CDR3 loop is CASSPQDRGGTEAFF. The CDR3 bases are TGTGCCAGTAGTCCGCAGGACAGGGGGGGGACTGAAGCTTTCTTT.

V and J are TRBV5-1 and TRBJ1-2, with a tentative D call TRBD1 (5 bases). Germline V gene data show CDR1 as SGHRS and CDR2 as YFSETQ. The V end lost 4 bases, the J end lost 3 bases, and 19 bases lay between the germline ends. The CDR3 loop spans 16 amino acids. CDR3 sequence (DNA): TGCGCCAGCAGCCTTTTCCGAGGAGGGGAAGACTATGGCTACACCTTC. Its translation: CASSLFRGGEDYGYTF.

CDR3 DNA: TGTGCCAGTAGTGGAGGGGACAGGGCTTACAATGAGCAGTTCTTC. This translates into CASSGGDRAYNEQFF. The V call is TRBV19, the J call TRBJ2-1, with 9 bases lining up with TRBD1. The germline V gene encodes CDR1 LNHDA and CDR2 SQIVND (reference sequence). J lost 4 bases, V lost 5 bases, and 6 bases had no gene match. The CDR3 sequence is 15 residues long. Variable domain in full (rest from reference TRBV19 and TRBJ2-1): DGGITQSPKYLFRKEGQNVTLSCEQNLNHDAMYWYRQDPGQGLRLIYYSQIVNDFQKGDIAEGYSVSREKKESFPLTVTSAQKNPTAFYLCASSGGDRAYNEQFFGPGTRLTVL.

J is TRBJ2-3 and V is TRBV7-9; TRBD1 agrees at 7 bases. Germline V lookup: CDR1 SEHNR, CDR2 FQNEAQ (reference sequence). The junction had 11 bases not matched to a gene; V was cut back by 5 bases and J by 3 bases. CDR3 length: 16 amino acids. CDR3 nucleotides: TGTGCCAGCAGCCGTCCCTGGACAGGAGAGACAGATACGCAGTATTTT. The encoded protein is CASSRPWTGETDTQYF.

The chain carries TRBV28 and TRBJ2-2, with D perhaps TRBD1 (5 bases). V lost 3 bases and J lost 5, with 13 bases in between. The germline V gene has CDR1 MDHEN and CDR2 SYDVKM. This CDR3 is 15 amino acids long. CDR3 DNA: TGTGCCAGCAGTTTTCGAGACAGACGTACCGGGGAGCTGTTTTTT. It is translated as CASSFRDRRTGELFF. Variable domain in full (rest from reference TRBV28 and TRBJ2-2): DVKVTQSSRYLVKRTGEKVFLECVQDMDHENMFWYRQDPGLGLRLIYFSYDVKMKEKGDIPEGYSVSREKKERFSLILESASTNQTSMYLCASSFRDRRTGELFFGEGSRLTVL.

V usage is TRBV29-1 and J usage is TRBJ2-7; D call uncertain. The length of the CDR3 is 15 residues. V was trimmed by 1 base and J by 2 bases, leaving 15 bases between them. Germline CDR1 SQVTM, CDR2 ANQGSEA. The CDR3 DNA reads TGCAGCGTTGAAGTCCCCAGGCCTTATACCTACGAGCAGTACTTC. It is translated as CSVEVPRPYTYEQYF.

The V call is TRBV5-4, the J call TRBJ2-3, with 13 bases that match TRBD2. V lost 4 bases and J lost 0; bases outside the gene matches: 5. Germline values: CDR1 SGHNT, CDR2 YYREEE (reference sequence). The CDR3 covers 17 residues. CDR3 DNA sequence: TGTGCCAGCAGCCCCAGACTAGCGGGAGGCAGCACAGATACGCAGTATTTT. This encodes CASSPRLAGGSTDTQYF.

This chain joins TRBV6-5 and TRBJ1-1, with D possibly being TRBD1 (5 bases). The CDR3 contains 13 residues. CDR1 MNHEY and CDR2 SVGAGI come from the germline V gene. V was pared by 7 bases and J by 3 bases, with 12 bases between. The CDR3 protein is CASKEGLYTEAFF. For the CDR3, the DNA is TGTGCCAGCAAGGAGGGGCTGTACACTGAAGCTTTCTTT.

The CDR3 bases are TGCAGCGTCTTGGGACAGGGGGCAAGAGAAAAACTGTTTTTT. As protein: CSVLGQGAREKLFF. V is TRBV29-1 and J is TRBJ1-4; TRBD1 matches 12 bases. Trimming took 6 bases from V and 8 from J; bases not matched to a gene: 7. Germline values: CDR1 SQVTM, CDR2 ANQGSEA. This CDR3 spans 14 amino acids.

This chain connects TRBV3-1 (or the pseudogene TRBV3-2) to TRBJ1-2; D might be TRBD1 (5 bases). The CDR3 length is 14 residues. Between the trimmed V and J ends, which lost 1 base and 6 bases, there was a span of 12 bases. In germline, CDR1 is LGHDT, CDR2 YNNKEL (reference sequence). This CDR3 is CASSQVQGENGYTF. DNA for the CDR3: TGTGCCAGCAGCCAAGTCCAGGGTGAGAATGGCTACACCTTC.

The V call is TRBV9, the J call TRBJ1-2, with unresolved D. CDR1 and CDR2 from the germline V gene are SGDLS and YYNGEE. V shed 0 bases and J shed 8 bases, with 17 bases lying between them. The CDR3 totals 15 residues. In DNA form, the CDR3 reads TGTGCCAGCAGCGTAGATGACCGGGGTTTAAAAGGCTACACCTTC. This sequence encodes CASSVDDRGLKGYTF.

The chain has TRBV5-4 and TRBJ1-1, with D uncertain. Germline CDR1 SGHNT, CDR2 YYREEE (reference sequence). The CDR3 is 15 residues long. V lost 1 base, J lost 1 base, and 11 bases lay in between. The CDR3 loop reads CASSLKVGGNTEAFF. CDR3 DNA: TGTGCCAGCAGCTTGAAGGTAGGAGGGAACACTGAAGCTTTCTTT.

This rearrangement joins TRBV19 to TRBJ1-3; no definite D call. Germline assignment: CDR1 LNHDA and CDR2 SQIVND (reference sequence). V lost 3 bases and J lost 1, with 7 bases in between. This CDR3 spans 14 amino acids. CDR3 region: CASSIRGSGNTIYF. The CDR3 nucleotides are TGTGCCAGTAGTATTCGGGGATCTGGAAACACCATATATTTT.

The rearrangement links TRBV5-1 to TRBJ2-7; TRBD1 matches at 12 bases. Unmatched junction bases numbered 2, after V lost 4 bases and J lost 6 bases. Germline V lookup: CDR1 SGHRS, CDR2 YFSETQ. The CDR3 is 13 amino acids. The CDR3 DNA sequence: TGCGCCAGCAGCGGGACAGGGGGCGTCGAGCAGTACTTC. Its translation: CASSGTGGVEQYF. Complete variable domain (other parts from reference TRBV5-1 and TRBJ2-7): KAGVTQTPRYLIKTRGQQVTLSCSPISGHRSVSWYQQTPGQGLQFLFEYFSETQRNKGNFPGRFSGRQFSNSRSEMNVSTLELGDSALYLCASSGTGGVEQYFGPGTRLTVT.

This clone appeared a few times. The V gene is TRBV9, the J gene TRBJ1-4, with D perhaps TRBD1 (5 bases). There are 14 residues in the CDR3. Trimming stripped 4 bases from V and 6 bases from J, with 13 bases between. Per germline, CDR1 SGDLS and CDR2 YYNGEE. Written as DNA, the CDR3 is TGTGCCAGCAGCTGGGGGTCTACGGATGAAAAACTGTTTTTT. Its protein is CASSWGSTDEKLFF.

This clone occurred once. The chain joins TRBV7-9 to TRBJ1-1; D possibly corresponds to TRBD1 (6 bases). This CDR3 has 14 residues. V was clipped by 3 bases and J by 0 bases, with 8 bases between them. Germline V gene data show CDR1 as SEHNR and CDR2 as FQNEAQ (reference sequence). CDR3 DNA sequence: TGTGCCAGCAGCTTCACAGGGATGAACACTGAAGCTTTCTTT. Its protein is CASSFTGMNTEAFF.

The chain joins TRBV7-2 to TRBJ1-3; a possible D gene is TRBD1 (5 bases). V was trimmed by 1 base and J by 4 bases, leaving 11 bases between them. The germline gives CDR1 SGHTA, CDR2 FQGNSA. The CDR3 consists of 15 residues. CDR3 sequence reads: CASSLVGVSGNTIYF. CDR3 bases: TGTGCCAGCAGCTTAGTAGGGGTGTCCGGAAACACCATATATTTT.

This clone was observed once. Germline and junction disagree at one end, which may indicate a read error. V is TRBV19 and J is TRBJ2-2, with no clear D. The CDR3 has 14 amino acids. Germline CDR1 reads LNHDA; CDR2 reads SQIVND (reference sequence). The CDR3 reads CASSVDINTGELFF. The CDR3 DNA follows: TGTGCCAGTAGTGTAGACATAAACACCGGGGAGCTGTTTTTT.

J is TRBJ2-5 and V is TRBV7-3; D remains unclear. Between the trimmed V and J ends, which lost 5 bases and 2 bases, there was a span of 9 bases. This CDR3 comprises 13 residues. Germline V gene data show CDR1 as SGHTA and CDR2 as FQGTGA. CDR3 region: CASSPAPQETQYF. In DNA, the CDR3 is TGTGCCAGCAGCCCGGCGCCGCAAGAGACCCAGTACTTC.

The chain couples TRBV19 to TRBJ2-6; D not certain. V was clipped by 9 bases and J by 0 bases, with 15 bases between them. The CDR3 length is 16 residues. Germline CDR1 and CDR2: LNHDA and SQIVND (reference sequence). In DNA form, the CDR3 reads TGTGCCAGCAGCGCCTATACCCCCTCTGGGGCCAACGTCCTGACTTTC. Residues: CASSAYTPSGANVLTF.

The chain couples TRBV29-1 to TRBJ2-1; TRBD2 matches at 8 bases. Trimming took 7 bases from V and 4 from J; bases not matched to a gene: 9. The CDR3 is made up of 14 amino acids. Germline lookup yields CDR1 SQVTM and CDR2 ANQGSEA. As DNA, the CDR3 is TGCAGCGCCGAACGGGAGGGCCGGTACAATGAGCAGTTCTTC. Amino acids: CSAEREGRYNEQFF.

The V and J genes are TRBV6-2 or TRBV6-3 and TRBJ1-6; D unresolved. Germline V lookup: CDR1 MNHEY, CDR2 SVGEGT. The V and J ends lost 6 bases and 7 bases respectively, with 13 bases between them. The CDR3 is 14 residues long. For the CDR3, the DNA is TGTGCCAGCAGCCTACTTTCCAGCAATTCACCCCTCCACTTT. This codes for CASSLLSSNSPLHF.

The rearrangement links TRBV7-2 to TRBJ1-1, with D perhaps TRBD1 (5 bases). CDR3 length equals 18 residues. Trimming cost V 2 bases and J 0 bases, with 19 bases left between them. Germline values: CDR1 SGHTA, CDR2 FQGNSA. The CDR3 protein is CASSLTWGGGTLNTEAFF. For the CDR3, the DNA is TGTGCCAGCAGCTTAACCTGGGGGGGAGGGACCCTGAACACTGAAGCTTTCTTT.

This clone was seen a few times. The chain's CDR3 is CASSLDPSGPYEQYF. The CDR3 bases are TGCGCCAGCAGCTTGGATCCTAGCGGACCCTACGAGCAGTACTTC. The gene calls are TRBV5-1 and TRBJ2-7; 7 positions match TRBD2. Germline CDR1 is SGHRS and CDR2 is YFSETQ. The V segment lost 0 bases and the J segment 2 bases; nucleotides outside the gene matches: 5. This CDR3 contains 15 residues.

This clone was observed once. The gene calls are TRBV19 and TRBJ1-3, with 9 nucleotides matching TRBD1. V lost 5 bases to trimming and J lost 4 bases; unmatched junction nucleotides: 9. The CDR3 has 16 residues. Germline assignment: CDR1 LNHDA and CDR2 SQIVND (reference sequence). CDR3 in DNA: TGTGCCAGTAGTCCAGGGACAGGGTACGCCGGAAACACCATATATTTT. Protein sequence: CASSPGTGYAGNTIYF.

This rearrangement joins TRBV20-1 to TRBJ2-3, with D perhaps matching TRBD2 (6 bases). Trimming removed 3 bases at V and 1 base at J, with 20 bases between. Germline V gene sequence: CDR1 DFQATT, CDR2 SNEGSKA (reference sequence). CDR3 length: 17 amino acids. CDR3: CSASIQGGVRGTDTQYF. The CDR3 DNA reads TGCAGTGCTAGTATTCAGGGCGGGGTTCGGGGCACAGATACGCAGTATTTT.

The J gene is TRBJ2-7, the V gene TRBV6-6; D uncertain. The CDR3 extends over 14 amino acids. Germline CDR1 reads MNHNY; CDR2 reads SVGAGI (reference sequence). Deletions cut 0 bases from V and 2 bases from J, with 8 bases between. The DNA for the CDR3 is TGTGCCAGCAGTTACTCGAAACAGCCCTACGAGCAGTACTTC. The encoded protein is CASSYSKQPYEQYF.